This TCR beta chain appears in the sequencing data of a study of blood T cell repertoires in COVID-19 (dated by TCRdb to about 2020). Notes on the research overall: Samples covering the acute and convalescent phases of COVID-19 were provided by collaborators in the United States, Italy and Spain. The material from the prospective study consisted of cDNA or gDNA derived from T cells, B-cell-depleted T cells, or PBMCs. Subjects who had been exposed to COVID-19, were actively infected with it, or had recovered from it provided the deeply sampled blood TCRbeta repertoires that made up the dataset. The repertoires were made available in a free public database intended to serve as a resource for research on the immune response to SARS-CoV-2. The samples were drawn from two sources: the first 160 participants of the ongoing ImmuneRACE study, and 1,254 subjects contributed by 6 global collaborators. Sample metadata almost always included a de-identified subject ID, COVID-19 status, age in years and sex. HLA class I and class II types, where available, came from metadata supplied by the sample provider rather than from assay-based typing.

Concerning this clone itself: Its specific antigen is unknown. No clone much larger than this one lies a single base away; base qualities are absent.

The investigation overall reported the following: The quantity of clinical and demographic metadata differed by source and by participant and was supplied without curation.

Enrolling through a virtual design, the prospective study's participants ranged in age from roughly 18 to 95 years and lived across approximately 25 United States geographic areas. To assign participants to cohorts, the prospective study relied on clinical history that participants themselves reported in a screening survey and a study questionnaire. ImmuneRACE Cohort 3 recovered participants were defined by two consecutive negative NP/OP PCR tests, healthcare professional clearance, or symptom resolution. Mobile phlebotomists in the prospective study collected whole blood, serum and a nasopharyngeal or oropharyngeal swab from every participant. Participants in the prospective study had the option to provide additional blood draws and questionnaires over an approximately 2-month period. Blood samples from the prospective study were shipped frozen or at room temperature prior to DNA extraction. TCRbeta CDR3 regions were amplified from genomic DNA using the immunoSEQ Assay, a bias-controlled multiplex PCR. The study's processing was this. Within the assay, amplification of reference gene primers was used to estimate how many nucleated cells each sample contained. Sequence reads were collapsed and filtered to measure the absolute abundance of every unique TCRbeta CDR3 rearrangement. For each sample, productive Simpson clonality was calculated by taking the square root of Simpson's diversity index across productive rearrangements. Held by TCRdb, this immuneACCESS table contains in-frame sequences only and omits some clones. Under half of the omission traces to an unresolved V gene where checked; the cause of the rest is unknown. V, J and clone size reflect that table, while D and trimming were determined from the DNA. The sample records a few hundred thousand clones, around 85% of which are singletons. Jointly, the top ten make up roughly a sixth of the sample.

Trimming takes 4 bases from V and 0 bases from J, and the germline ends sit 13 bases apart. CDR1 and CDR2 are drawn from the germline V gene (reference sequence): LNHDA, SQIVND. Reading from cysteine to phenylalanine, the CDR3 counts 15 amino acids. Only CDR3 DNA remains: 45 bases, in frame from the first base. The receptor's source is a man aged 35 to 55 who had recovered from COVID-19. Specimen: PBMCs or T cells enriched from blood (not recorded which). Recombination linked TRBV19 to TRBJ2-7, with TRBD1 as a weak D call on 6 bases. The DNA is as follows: TGTGCCAGTAGTAATGGGGGCTCCTTCTCCTACGAGCAGTACTTC. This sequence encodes CASSNGGSFSYEQYF.